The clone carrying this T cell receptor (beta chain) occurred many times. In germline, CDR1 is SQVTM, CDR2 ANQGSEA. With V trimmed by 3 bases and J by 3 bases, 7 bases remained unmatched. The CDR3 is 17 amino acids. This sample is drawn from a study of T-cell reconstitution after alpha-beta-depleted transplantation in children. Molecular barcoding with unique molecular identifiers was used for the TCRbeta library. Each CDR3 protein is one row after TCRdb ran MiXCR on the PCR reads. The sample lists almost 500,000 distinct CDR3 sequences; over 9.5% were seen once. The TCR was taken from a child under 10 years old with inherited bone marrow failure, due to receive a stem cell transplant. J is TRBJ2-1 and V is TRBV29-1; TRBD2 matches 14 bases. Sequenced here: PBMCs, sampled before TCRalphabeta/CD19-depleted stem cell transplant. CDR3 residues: CSVDPGLAGAGYNEQFF. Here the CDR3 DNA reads TGCAGCGTTGACCCGGGACTAGCGGGAGCAGGCTACAATGAGCAGTTCTTC.